This T cell receptor beta chain was recorded in a study of T cells expressing NK-cell markers. Study-wide context: Sequencing of TCR beta repertoires drew on sorted CD3+CD56+NKG2C+, CD3+CD56+NKG2C- and CD3+CD56-NKG2C+ T cells. Eight donors were sequenced, seven testing HCMV-seropositive and one testing seronegative.

As concerns this clonotype: Its target is not known.

Study-wide results and caveats: Expanded NKG2C+ T cell clones had unclear HCMV specificity.

The TCR beta cDNA came from 5'RACE template switching with UMIs. TCRdb re-called the 5' RACE reads; one entry per CDR3 protein, DNA not given. This sample's table reports around 380,000 distinct CDR3 sequences. Material: blood T cells: a sorted CD56 or NKG2C T cell subset, CD4+ or CD8+ T cells, or bulk PBMC T cells (not recorded which). The receptor's source is a woman in her fifties or sixties in good health.

CDR3 in amino acids: CSVRIFGNEQFF. This rearrangement joins TRBV29-1 to TRBJ2-1. The V gene's germline CDR1 is SQVTM and CDR2 ANQGSEA. The CDR3 spans 12 residues.